This T cell receptor beta chain was sequenced in a study of T cell responses to AZD1222 COVID-19 vaccine. Whole-study findings and limits: Increased Spike-specific TCR breadth and depth were observed after two AZD1222 doses. The study sampled repertoires only after the peak T cell response. Spike regions recognized by vaccine-associated CD4 TCRs spanned the protein, led by 160-218 and 743-854.

Assay used: immunoSEQ multiplex PCR; TCRdb lists only in-frame clones, some missing. Counted here are more than 85,000 clones, 84% occurring once; the ten biggest clones make up approximately 14%. Concerning this clone itself: Its antigen is currently unknown.

The germline V gene has CDR1 LNHDA and CDR2 SQIVND (reference sequence). CDR3 length: 14 residues. V lost 7 bases and J 10 bases, leaving 20 bases between the germline ends. The chain is built from TRBV19 and TRBJ1-5; no firm D call. The sample in question was peripheral blood, obtained 28 days after the second AZD1222 dose. This receptor was identified in an adult who received the AZD1222 COVID-19 vaccine. The DNA for the CDR3 is TGTGCCAGTACCCCACGAGGAGGAGTCGGACCCCAGCATTTT. Translation: CASTPRGGVGPQHF.